A selection of T cell receptor beta chains follows, all from one sample in a study of shared clonotypes between healthy human individuals. TCRdb's copy holds only in-frame clones and misses some; the assay was immunoSEQ multiplex PCR. The sample carries about 660,000 clones, approximately 74% recorded once. Specimen: memory CD4+ T cells sorted from blood. The receptor set was obtained from a woman aged 25 to 39 in good health. CDR3s include the opening cysteine and the closing phenylalanine or tryptophan. D genes are given only for firm matches. The size entry is marked missing in some rows and otherwise reads once, few, many or a size class.

cdr3_nt	cdr3_aa	j_call	clone_size	d_call	v_call
TGTGCCAGCAGCTTAAGCCGACAAGAGACCCAGTACTTC	CASSLSRQETQYF	TRBJ2-5	.	.	TRBV7-6
TGCGCCAGCAGCTTCGGACAGGGCGACGAGCAGTACTTC	CASSFGQGDEQYF	TRBJ2-7	.	TRBD1	TRBV5-1
TGTGCCAGCAGCTTGAGTACAGCACAGGGAGGGACCTACGAGCAGTACTTC	CASSLSTAQGGTYEQYF	TRBJ2-7	.	.	TRBV11-2
TGTGCCAGCAGGAGGGGGAGGTCGAGCTCCTACAATGAGCAGTTCTTC	CASRRGRSSSYNEQFF	TRBJ2-1	once	.	TRBV28
TGCAGCGGTGTGTTTCACAACAATGAGCAGTTCTTC	CSGVFHNNEQFF	TRBJ2-1	.	.	TRBV29-1
TGTGCCAGCAGCTTAGGGAGTCGGACGCACTATGGCTACACCTTC	CASSLGSRTHYGYTF	TRBJ1-2	.	.	TRBV11-1
TGTGCCATCAGTGGAGGCGGGAGGGAATCCTACAATGAGCAGTTCTTC	CAISGGGRESYNEQFF	TRBJ2-1	.	TRBD2	TRBV10-3
TGTGCCAGCAGCTTGGCGGGGACTAGCGGGAGGTCCTACAATGAGCAGTTCTTC	CASSLAGTSGRSYNEQFF	TRBJ2-1	.	TRBD2	TRBV7-9
TGCGCCAGCAGCCAGTTGGGGGACAGGTCCAACGAGCAGTACTTC	CASSQLGDRSNEQYF	TRBJ2-7	.	TRBD1	TRBV4-1
TGTGCCAGCAGCTTAATTGCTGGGTACGAGAACACTGAAGCTTTCTTT	CASSLIAGYENTEAFF	TRBJ1-1	.	.	TRBV7-2
TGTGCCAGTAGTGTTAGACACATTAATAGCAATCAGCCCCAGCATTTT	CASSVRHINSNQPQHF	TRBJ1-5	.	.	TRBV19
TGTGCCAGTAGTGCTGGGACTACCTCCTACGAGCAGTACTTC	CASSAGTTSYEQYF	TRBJ2-7	.	TRBD2	TRBV19
TGCGCCAGCAGCCAAGGTTCTAGAATCCGGTTCTTC	CASSQGSRIRFF	TRBJ2-1	.	.	TRBV4-1
TGCAGCGTCAGCGTCGGGGGGGTGACCTACGAGCAGTACTTC	CSVSVGGVTYEQYF	TRBJ2-7	.	TRBD2	TRBV29-1